This T cell receptor beta chain was recorded in a study of blood T cell repertoires in COVID-19. Looking at the study overall: Specimens from acute and convalescent COVID-19 originated in the United States, Italy and Spain.

In the authors' methods: Reference gene primer amplification in the assay estimated nucleated cell counts. Generated by immunoSEQ multiplex PCR, the TCRdb table keeps only in-frame clones and is missing some. V and J calls and clone size come straight from that table; D and trimming were deduced from the DNA. The sample has fewer than 300,000 clones, 85% seen once. The V and J ends lost 7 bases and 3 bases respectively, with 12 bases between them. This CDR3 is built from 13 residues. Germline V gene lookup returns CDR1 LNHDA and CDR2 SQIVND (reference sequence). This clone was recorded a few times. This sequence originates from a man aged 50-59 years with active or convalescent COVID-19. Sequenced sample: peripheral blood. The chain couples TRBV19 to TRBJ1-1; D not certain. CDR3 coding DNA: TGTGCCAGTACCCAACGGGGAGACACTGAAGCTTTCTTT. Translation gives CASTQRGDTEAFF.